The sequence of this T cell receptor beta chain was determined in a study of CD8 T cells in ankylosing spondylitis. Germline CDR1 reads SGHTA; CDR2 reads FQGNSA. CDR3 length: 17 residues. Trimming removed 2 bases from V and 1 base from J; junction bases left unmatched: 8. TCRdb ran MiXCR on the 5' RACE reads and lists one entry per CDR3 protein. The sample lists about 140,000 distinct CDR3 sequences, roughly 6.6% occurring once. In its sample, this clonotype was seen many times. This sequence was found in a female donor with ankylosing spondylitis or in good health (not recorded which). V gene TRBV7-2 combines with J gene TRBJ2-7; 10 nucleotides match TRBD2. The sample taken for sequencing was blood, either unsorted or a sorted T cell fraction (not recorded which). CDR3 nucleotides: TGTGCCAGCAGCTTACGCCTAGCGGGGGCCACATCCTACGAGCAGTACTTC. Translating it yields CASSLRLAGATSYEQYF.